Listed below are T cell receptor beta chains from one sample, sequenced in a study of blood T cell repertoires in COVID-19. Some clones are missing from TCRdb's copy, which holds only in-frame ones; the method was immunoSEQ multiplex PCR. Seen here are over 120,000 clones, 84% observed once, and the top ten hold 44%. Input material: peripheral blood. The source of these receptors is a human donor in a cohort sampled during active COVID-19. Each CDR3 is given with its conserved first and last residue. D genes are given only for firm matches. Clone size is shown for a subset of rows, as once, few, many or a class of expanded clone.

v_gene,abundance,d_gene,j_gene,CDR3aa,CDR3nt
TRBV7-2,.,TRBD2,TRBJ2-2,CASTGSGLAGGGELFF,TGTGCCAGCACTGGGAGCGGGCTAGCGGGTGGCGGGGAGCTGTTTTTT
TRBV12-3/TRBV12-4,.,.,TRBJ2-1,CASSLLPDNEQFF,TGTGCCAGCAGTTTACTTCCGGACAATGAGCAGTTCTTC
TRBV3-1/TRBV3-2,.,TRBD2,TRBJ2-1,CASSLQLAGGYNEQFF,TGTGCCAGCAGCCTCCAACTAGCGGGAGGTTACAATGAGCAGTTCTTC
TRBV2,.,TRBD1,TRBJ1-1,CASSGTGWNTEAFF,TGTGCCAGCAGTGGGACAGGGTGGAACACTGAAGCTTTCTTT
TRBV12-1,.,.,TRBJ1-2,CASSHKSEVCSGYTF,TGTGCCAGCAGCCATAAATCTGAGGTGTGTTCTGGCTACACCTTC
TRBV11-2,.,TRBD2,TRBJ2-4,CASSLPLGGVDAKNIQYF,TGTGCCAGCAGCTTGCCCCTCGGGGGGGTGGACGCCAAAAACATTCAGTACTTC
TRBV4-3,.,TRBD1,TRBJ1-2,CASSTRQGFVWGYTF,TGCGCCAGCAGCACTCGACAGGGGTTTGTATGGGGCTACACCTTC
TRBV7-9,.,.,TRBJ1-2,CAGEPAGTDYGYTF,TGTGCCGGAGAACCGGCGGGGACGGACTATGGCTACACCTTC
TRBV5-8,once,TRBD2,TRBJ2-5,CASSLRGRAQETQYF,TGTGCCAGCAGCTTGCGGGGGAGGGCTCAAGAGACCCAGTACTTC
TRBV19,.,.,TRBJ1-4,CASSARYRALGATNEKLFF,TGTGCCAGTAGTGCCCGCTACAGGGCGTTGGGAGCCACTAATGAAAAACTGTTTTTT
TRBV7-2,.,TRBD1,TRBJ1-1,CASRRRGGRAFF,TGTGCCAGCAGACGTAGAGGGGGCAGAGCTTTCTTT